This TCR beta chain was identified during a study of shared clonotypes between healthy human individuals. Using immunoSEQ multiplex PCR, the repertoire was profiled, and TCRdb retains in-frame clones only, with some absent. The sample consists of about 2.4 million clones, around 90% of them appearing once. Of note for this clone: The antigen is not known. A junction end diverges from the germline sequence, so it may reflect a read error.

CDR1 and CDR2 (germline): SSHAT, FNYEAQ (reference sequence). This CDR3 comprises 16 residues. The study's findings and limits: There were few donors, and this limited the genetic and exposure-history diversity represented.

The sequence was obtained from a man between 18 and 35 years old in good health. The chain has TRBV7-7 and TRBJ1-2; D is undetermined. The sequencing sample was made of naive CD4+ T cells sorted from blood. The sample's subset: CD45RA+ positively selected. Here the CDR3 reads CASSLFWADEYYGYTF. In DNA, the CDR3 is TGTGCTAGCAGCTTATTCTGGGCGGATGAGTACTATGGCTACACCTTC.